This T cell receptor (beta chain) was identified during a study of metastatic and nonmetastatic thyroid tumors. Study details: From malignant and benign thyroid patients, repertoires in blood and in tumor or nodule tissue were compared.

This CDR3 has 15 amino acids. With 5 bases clipped from V and 6 bases from J, the junction kept 5 bases outside the gene matches. Germline values: CDR1 GTSNPN, CDR2 SVGIG (reference sequence). In the original processing: The authors used CDR3 differences across clinicopathological groups to build a distant-metastasis classifier for papillary thyroid cancer. TCRdb ran MiXCR on the PCR reads. The V and J calls shown here were made by TCRdb, not taken from the authors' results. The sample has around 19,000 clones, around 30% seen once; the top ten hold 12% to 15%. Notes on the study in general: It was reportedly found that TCR beta diversity was significantly higher in malignant thyroid tumors than in benign nodules, a difference seen in both blood and tumor samples.

As for this clone: What it binds is unknown.

The entire patient cohort was treatment-naive prior to thyroid surgery. The rearrangement uses TRBV30 and TRBJ2-2; 14 bases map to TRBD2. This TCR derives from a female donor with papillary thyroid cancer or a benign thyroid nodule (not recorded which). Some clones in this sample may be carry-over from other donors' samples. The source material was blood. CDR3 in amino acids: CAWDPGLAGAGELFF. Here the CDR3 DNA reads TGTGCCTGGGACCCGGGACTAGCGGGAGCCGGGGAGCTGTTTTTT. Based on the CDR3 plus reference TRBV30 and TRBJ2-2, the full variable domain is SQTIHQWPATLVQPVGSPLSLECTVEGTSNPNLYWYRQAAGRGLQLLFYSVGIGQISSEVPQNLSASRPQDRQFILSSKKLLLSDSGFYLCAWDPGLAGAGELFFGEGSRLTVL.